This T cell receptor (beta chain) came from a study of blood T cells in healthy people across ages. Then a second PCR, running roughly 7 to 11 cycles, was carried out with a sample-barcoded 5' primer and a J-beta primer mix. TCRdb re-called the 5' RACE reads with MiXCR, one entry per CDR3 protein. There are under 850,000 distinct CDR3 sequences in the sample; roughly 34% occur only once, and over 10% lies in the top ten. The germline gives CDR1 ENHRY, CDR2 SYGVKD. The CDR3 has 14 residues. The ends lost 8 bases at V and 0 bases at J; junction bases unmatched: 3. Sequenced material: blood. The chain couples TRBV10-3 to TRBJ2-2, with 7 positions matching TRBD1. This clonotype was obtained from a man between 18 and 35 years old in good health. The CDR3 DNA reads TGTGCCATCCGGACAGGATCGAACACCGGGGAGCTGTTTTTT. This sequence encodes CAIRTGSNTGELFF.